A selection of T cell receptor beta chains follows, all from one sample in a study of blood T cell repertoires in COVID-19. Libraries were prepared by immunoSEQ multiplex PCR; TCRdb keeps only in-frame clonotypes and omits some of them. The sample lists about 90,000 clones, approximately 92% occurring once. The sequencing sample was made of peripheral blood. These receptors all stem from a woman in her fifties or sixties with active COVID-19. Each CDR3 is given without its conserved first and last residue. Fields, in order: J gene, V gene, D gene, CDR3 length, CDR3 protein. The D gene is left open where the match is weak.

>TRBJ1-2|TRBV3-1/TRBV3-2|TRBD1|13
ASSPWPYRGEGYT
>TRBJ1-2|TRBV28|NA|15
ASNTPRKGEYNYGYT
>TRBJ1-2|TRBV3-1/TRBV3-2|NA|11
ASSQVSNGGYT
>TRBJ2-7|TRBV5-1|TRBD1|12
ASSLGDRGYEQY
>TRBJ2-7|TRBV28|TRBD1|13
ASSLGQGASDEQY
>TRBJ2-1|TRBV19|NA|10
ASSIEGYEQF
>TRBJ2-7|TRBV7-2|TRBD1|12
ASSPRQGSYEQY
>TRBJ2-5|TRBV9|TRBD1|14
ASSVAEGQAIETQY
>TRBJ2-7|TRBV2|TRBD2|13
ASTYGTSGPSLWY
>TRBJ1-2|TRBV7-2|NA|14
ASSLVSAGRGYGYT
>TRBJ2-6|TRBV29-1|NA|13
SVKGGLSGANVLT
>TRBJ2-2|TRBV5-6|NA|14
ASSESPTGMSGELF
>TRBJ1-2|TRBV20-1|NA|11
SASTGSGYGYT
>TRBJ1-3|TRBV7-2|NA|14
ASSSLQGYSGNTIY
>TRBJ2-2|TRBV9|TRBD1|15
ASSVASGQGAAGELF
>TRBJ1-1|TRBV6-5|TRBD1|11
AGSGTGNTEAF
>TRBJ1-2|TRBV4-3|NA|14
ASSQALGSQTYGYT
>TRBJ2-7|TRBV19|NA|12
ASSTSGVRDEQY
>TRBJ2-7|TRBV12-5|NA|14
ASGPVSGTRSYEQY
>TRBJ1-1|TRBV5-1|NA|11
ASSFDSYTEAF
>TRBJ2-5|TRBV18|TRBD1|12
ASSEDRVQETQY
>TRBJ2-1|TRBV7-3|TRBD2|12
ASSLSGSYNEQF
>TRBJ2-4|TRBV5-4|NA|13
ASSSLDIGKNIQY
>TRBJ2-3|TRBV7-2|NA|14
ASSLEAGVHTDTQY
>TRBJ2-3|TRBV2|NA|12
ASSSGTTTDTQY
>TRBJ2-7|TRBV7-2|TRBD1|15
ASSSPRGGQGTYEQY
>TRBJ1-5|TRBV3-1/TRBV3-2|NA|13
ASSDRGQNNQPQH
>TRBJ2-7|TRBV5-1|NA|12
ASSLLSGTDEQY
>TRBJ1-4|TRBV28|NA|13
ASSPGGLDGEKLF
>TRBJ2-6|TRBV19|NA|13
ASRTDSSGANVLT
>TRBJ1-2|TRBV28|NA|15
ASSSYGAEVVKDGYT
>TRBJ1-1|TRBV10-2|NA|12
ASSDTLRQVEAF
>TRBJ1-4|TRBV5-1|NA|14
ASSLGPEDVNEKLF
>TRBJ2-3|TRBV19|TRBD2|16
ASSTGLAPYLRPDTQY
>TRBJ2-7|TRBV30|TRBD2|12
ASDAGGGTYEQY
>TRBJ2-1|TRBV24-1|TRBD2|16
ATSALGLAGDGYNEQF
>TRBJ1-1|TRBV19|NA|13
ASSRQSRGFTEAF
>TRBJ2-3|TRBV29-1|TRBD2|11
SAARGGTDTQY
>TRBJ2-4|TRBV9|NA|14
AGSVSAGLAKNIQY
>TRBJ2-7|TRBV4-1|TRBD2|14
ASSREPTSGSYEQY
>TRBJ2-1|TRBV12-5|TRBD1|13
ASGTGTGYDNEQF
>TRBJ2-5|TRBV19|NA|11
ASTTIPVKTQY
>TRBJ2-5|TRBV6-1|NA|13
ASSETKGPWETQY
>TRBJ2-3|TRBV27|TRBD2|14
ARIPPSGGPTDTQY
>TRBJ2-1|TRBV7-9|TRBD2|15
ASSSGTSVPNYNEQF
>TRBJ1-4|TRBV28|NA|12
ASSLRRGNEKLF
>TRBJ1-3|TRBV5-1|TRBD1|12
ASSFTGEGNTIY
>TRBJ2-7|TRBV30|TRBD1|11
AWWGTGRGEQY
>TRBJ1-5|TRBV19|NA|13
ASNTQGNSNQPQH
>TRBJ1-2|TRBV10-3|NA|11
AISESRGNGYT
>TRBJ2-6|TRBV5-5|NA|13
ASSLPGTGANVLT
>TRBJ1-1|TRBV28|NA|15
ASRIPRDTNSNTEAF